The T cell receptor (beta chain) under discussion was sequenced for a study of technical replicates of blood from a few donors. TCRdb's table, derived via immunoSEQ multiplex PCR, lists solely in-frame clones and lacks some. The sample carries some 91,000 clones, about 94% recorded once. This CDR3 comprises 13 residues. Unmatched junction bases numbered 2, after V lost 3 bases and J lost 7 bases. CDR1 is MNHNY, CDR2 SVGAGI, per germline (reference sequence). Material: T cells isolated from PBMCs. This receptor was identified in a human donor in good health. The chain recombines TRBV6-6 with TRBJ2-2; 7 bases map to TRBD2. CDR3 sequence reads: CASSYRGDGELFF. CDR3 DNA sequence: TGTGCCAGCAGTTATCGGGGGGACGGGGAGCTGTTTTTT.